One sample yielded the 19 T cell receptor beta chains listed below, sequenced in a study of somatic mutations in cytotoxic T cells in rheumatoid arthritis. Clones were read by immunoSEQ multiplex PCR, and TCRdb kept only the in-frame ones, dropping some. In the table there are approximately 13,000 clones, under 80% of which are singletons. Specimen: CD8+ T cells sorted from blood. These receptors were obtained from an adult with rheumatoid arthritis.

This rearrangement joins TRBV9 to TRBJ2-6, with D possibly being TRBD2 (7 bases). Trimming stripped 2 bases from V and 2 bases from J, with 17 bases between. This CDR3 has 18 amino acids. Germline V gene data show CDR1 as SGDLS and CDR2 as YYNGEE. The CDR3 DNA follows: TGTGCCAGCAGCGTTACAGTGTTAGGGGGGGCTGGGGCCAACGTCCTGACTTTC. As protein: CASSVTVLGGAGANVLTF.

The genes are TRBV19 and TRBJ1-6; 10 nucleotides match TRBD1. This CDR3 contains 14 residues. The V and J ends lost 3 bases and 11 bases, in that order; junction bases with no gene match: 4. Germline V gives CDR1 LNHDA, CDR2 SQIVND (reference sequence). The CDR3 coding sequence is TGTGCCAGTAGTATGACAGGGGGCTCAGCACCCCTCCACTTT. Translated, it gives CASSMTGGSAPLHF.

The chain links TRBV29-1 to TRBJ2-7, with unresolved D. CDR3 length: 13 residues. The V gene lost 6 bases and the J gene lost 2 bases, with 14 bases spanning the gap. Germline values: CDR1 SQVTM, CDR2 ANQGSEA. The CDR3 nucleotides are TGCAGCGTATTACCACCAGACGCCTACGAGCAGTACTTC. Protein: CSVLPPDAYEQYF.

The chain joins TRBV4-1 to TRBJ2-1; 7 bases align to TRBD2. Germline V gives CDR1 MGHRA, CDR2 YSYEKL. The CDR3 is made up of 15 amino acids. The V gene end was trimmed by 1 base and the J gene end by 3 bases; junction bases not matched to a gene: 3. This CDR3 is CASSQGEGSYNEQFF. In DNA form, the CDR3 reads TGCGCCAGCAGCCAAGGGGAGGGCAGCTACAATGAGCAGTTCTTC.

J is TRBJ1-6 and V is TRBV5-4; 9 bases agree with TRBD1. With 4 bases clipped from V and 11 bases from J, the junction kept 4 bases outside the gene matches. CDR1 is SGHNT and CDR2 is YYREEE in the germline V gene (reference sequence). The CDR3 runs to 13 residues. The CDR3 region has the DNA TGTGCCAGCAGCACTGGACAGGGGACACCCCTCCACTTT. Protein product: CASSTGQGTPLHF.

The rearrangement joins TRBV7-8 to TRBJ2-2; no definite D call. V was pared by 1 base and J by 1 base, with 10 bases between. The germline V gene encodes CDR1 SGHVS and CDR2 FQNEAQ. The CDR3 is 16 amino acids. CDR3 region: CASSLDYPQNTGELFF. The CDR3 DNA reads TGTGCCAGCAGCTTAGACTACCCTCAGAACACCGGGGAGCTGTTTTTT.

J is TRBJ1-5 and V is TRBV6-6; 9 nucleotides line up with TRBD1. The junction had 8 bases not matched to a gene; V was cut back by 4 bases and J by 4 bases. The CDR3 runs 16 residues. Germline V CDR1 and CDR2: MNHNY, SVGAGI (reference sequence). The DNA for the CDR3 is TGTGCCAGCAGTTGGACAGGGGCCCAATTTAATCAGCCCCAGCATTTT. Translated: CASSWTGAQFNQPQHF.

This clone was seen only once. The chain recombines TRBV9 with TRBJ2-1; D possibly corresponds to TRBD2 (7 bases). Germline V lookup: CDR1 SGDLS, CDR2 YYNGEE. This CDR3 is 15 amino acids long. Trimming removed 0 bases at V and 7 bases at J, with 14 bases between. DNA for the CDR3: TGTGCCAGCAGCGTAGGAACCGGGGGGCGGAATGAGCAGTTCTTC. The encoded protein is CASSVGTGGRNEQFF.

V usage is TRBV11-2 and J usage is TRBJ2-3; 11 positions agree with TRBD2. Germline CDR1 is SGHAT and CDR2 is FQNNGV. The CDR3 is made up of 16 amino acids. V lost 5 bases to trimming and J lost 2 bases; unmatched junction nucleotides: 6. CDR3 coding DNA: TGTGCCAGCAGCGCTATAGCGGGGGGGAACACAGATACGCAGTATTTT. It codes for CASSAIAGGNTDTQYF.

This clone has a single count. The chain has TRBV6-1 and TRBJ2-7; 9 nucleotides match TRBD2. CDR3 size: 18 residues. Germline CDR1 MNHNS, CDR2 SASEGT. V gave up 0 bases and J gave up 3 bases; unmatched junction bases: 12. This chain's CDR3 is CASSEAAGGLAGFYEQYF. Here the CDR3 DNA reads TGTGCCAGCAGTGAAGCAGCCGGTGGGCTAGCGGGGTTCTACGAGCAGTACTTC.

The V gene is TRBV2, the J gene TRBJ1-2; D gene uncertain. CDR3 size: 12 residues. CDR1 is SNHLY and CDR2 is FYNNEI in the germline V gene. Trimming took off 1 base at V and 4 bases at J, with 4 bases between the two ends. CDR3 sequence: CASSEVRYGYTF. CDR3 in DNA: TGTGCCAGCAGTGAAGTCCGCTATGGCTACACCTTC.

V gene TRBV2 combines with J gene TRBJ1-2, with TRBD1 as a possible D gene (6 bases). The CDR3 loop spans 16 amino acids. Germline values: CDR1 SNHLY, CDR2 FYNNEI. V lost 8 bases to trimming and J lost 1 base, with 20 bases between them. The CDR3 here is CASSGGESRFNYGYTF. The CDR3 region has the DNA TGTGCCAGCTCGGGGGGCGAATCTCGCTTTAACTATGGCTACACCTTC.

The chain couples TRBV9 to TRBJ2-5; D tentatively reads TRBD1 or TRBD2 (6 bases each). The germline V gene encodes CDR1 SGDLS and CDR2 YYNGEE. The length of the CDR3 is 15 residues. V lost 0 bases and J 5 bases, leaving 14 bases between the germline ends. This CDR3 reads CASSVGGAVGETQYF. CDR3 coding DNA: TGTGCCAGCAGCGTAGGGGGGGCCGTTGGGGAGACCCAGTACTTC.

The rearrangement joins TRBV9 to TRBJ2-7, with 7 nucleotides matching TRBD1. There are 15 residues in the CDR3. Germline CDR1 is SGDLS and CDR2 is YYNGEE. Losses at the gene ends were 4 bases for V and 2 bases for J; bases not matched to a gene: 9. This CDR3 reads CASSPGADRPYEQYF. As DNA, the CDR3 is TGTGCCAGCAGCCCTGGGGCGGACAGGCCCTACGAGCAGTACTTC.

The V gene is TRBV28, the J gene TRBJ1-1; D is uncertain. This CDR3 has 17 amino acids. V gave up 6 bases and J gave up 0 bases, with 20 bases separating them. Germline CDR1 MDHEN, CDR2 SYDVKM. The CDR3 coding sequence is TGTGCCAGCAGCCCTGGCTGGTCCCGGGTTCTGAACACTGAAGCTTTCTTT. Translated, it gives CASSPGWSRVLNTEAFF.

The rearrangement uses TRBV9 and TRBJ2-7; D may be TRBD1 (6 bases). The germline CDR1 and CDR2 sequences are SGDLS and YYNGEE. V lost 4 bases and J lost 2, with 13 bases in between. The CDR3 is 14 residues long. In DNA, the CDR3 is TGTGCCAGCAGCTCGGGGACACCCGCCTACGAGCAGTACTTC. It yields the protein CASSSGTPAYEQYF.

This clone turned up a few times. CDR3 amino acids: CASSSAHEFNYGYTF. Here the CDR3 DNA reads TGTGCCAGCAGCTCAGCACATGAATTTAACTATGGCTACACCTTC. The chain couples TRBV7-9 to TRBJ1-2; D unclear. The CDR3 is made up of 15 amino acids. Germline V gene lookup returns CDR1 SEHNR and CDR2 FQNEAQ (reference sequence). V shed 4 bases and J shed 1 base, with 13 bases lying between them.

This chain uses TRBV30 with TRBJ1-2; no definite D call. With 1 base removed from V and 8 bases from J, the gap between germline ends came to 11 bases. Germline CDR1 GTSNPN, CDR2 SVGIG (reference sequence). This CDR3 comprises 12 residues. The CDR3 loop reads CAWSEDIYGYTF. CDR3 nucleotide sequence: TGTGCCTGGAGTGAAGACATCTACGGCTACACCTTC.

The rearrangement links TRBV6-4 to TRBJ1-5; 8 bases line up with TRBD1. The length of the CDR3 is 16 residues. With V trimmed by 4 bases and J by 6 bases, 11 bases remained unmatched. CDR1 and CDR2 (germline): MRHNA, SNTAGT. DNA for the CDR3: TGTGCCAGCAGTGGCCCTGGACAGGGATGTAGTCAGCCCCAGCATTTT. Protein product: CASSGPGQGCSQPQHF.